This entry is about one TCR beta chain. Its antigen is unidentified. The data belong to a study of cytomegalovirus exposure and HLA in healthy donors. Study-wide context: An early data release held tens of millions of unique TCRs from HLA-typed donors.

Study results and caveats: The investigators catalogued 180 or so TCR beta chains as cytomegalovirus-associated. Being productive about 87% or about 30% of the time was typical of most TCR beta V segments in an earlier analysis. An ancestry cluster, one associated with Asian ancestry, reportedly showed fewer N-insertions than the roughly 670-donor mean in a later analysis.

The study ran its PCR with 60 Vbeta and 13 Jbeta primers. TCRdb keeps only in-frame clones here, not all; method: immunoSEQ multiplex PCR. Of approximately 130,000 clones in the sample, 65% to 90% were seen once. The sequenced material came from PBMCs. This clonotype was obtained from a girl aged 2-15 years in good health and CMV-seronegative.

The DNA for the CDR3 is TGTGCCAGCAGCTTGGGTGGGACTAGCGGGAGGTTTGAGCAGTTCTTC. Its protein is CASSLGGTSGRFEQFF. The J gene is TRBJ2-1, the V gene TRBV5-4; 15 bases agree with TRBD2. Germline assignment: CDR1 SGHNT and CDR2 YYREEE (reference sequence). There are 16 residues in the CDR3. Trimming removed 0 bases from V and 9 bases from J; junction bases left unmatched: 4.